The rows below give T cell receptor beta chains drawn from one sample of a study of blood T cell repertoires in COVID-19. This table comes from immunoSEQ multiplex PCR, and its TCRdb copy is limited to in-frame clones, with some not included. The data show 150,000 to 250,000 clones, around 79% seen once. Material: peripheral blood. The receptor set was obtained from a woman between 40 and 50 years old with COVID-19, enrolled during active disease. Each CDR3 is given with its conserved first and last residue. A D gene is named only where the DNA matches it firmly. Clone sizes are given selectively: once, few, many, or a class where the clone is expanded.

V: TRBV6-1; size: NA; D: NA; J: TRBJ2-7; CDR3: CASSEALVVRREQYF; DNA: TGTGCCAGCAGTGAAGCCCTAGTAGTGAGGCGTGAGCAGTACTTC
V: TRBV7-9; size: NA; D: TRBD1; J: TRBJ1-2; CDR3: CASSLDLTGSGYTF; DNA: TGTGCCAGCAGCTTAGATTTGACAGGGTCCGGCTACACCTTC
V: TRBV7-9; size: once; D: TRBD1; J: TRBJ2-7; CDR3: CASSSLGTGAYEQYF; DNA: TGTGCCAGCAGCTCCCTCGGGACAGGGGCCTACGAGCAGTACTTC
V: TRBV7-9; size: NA; D: NA; J: TRBJ1-1; CDR3: CASSLGYEIRNTEAFF; DNA: TGTGCCAGCAGCTTAGGGTACGAGATCCGGAACACTGAAGCTTTCTTT
V: TRBV10-3; size: once; D: NA; J: TRBJ2-3; CDR3: CAAGREGDTQYF; DNA: TGTGCCGCAGGACGGGAAGGCGATACGCAGTATTTT
V: TRBV27; size: NA; D: TRBD1; J: TRBJ1-5; CDR3: CASSPDRGSRPQHF; DNA: TGTGCCAGCAGTCCGGACAGGGGGAGCCGGCCCCAGCATTTT
V: TRBV5-6; size: NA; D: NA; J: TRBJ2-3; CDR3: CASSSALAGLFTTDTQYF; DNA: TGTGCCAGCAGCTCTGCACTAGCAGGGTTATTTACCACAGATACGCAGTATTTT
V: TRBV2; size: NA; D: NA; J: TRBJ2-3; CDR3: CASMGADWPDTQYF; DNA: TGTGCCAGCATGGGAGCGGACTGGCCAGATACGCAGTATTTT
V: TRBV7-9; size: NA; D: TRBD1; J: TRBJ1-2; CDR3: CASSQSGTGGSAGYTF; DNA: TGTGCCAGCAGCCAGTCCGGGACAGGAGGTTCGGCTGGCTACACCTTC
V: TRBV7-3; size: few; D: NA; J: TRBJ2-3; CDR3: CASTVGGGADTQYF; DNA: TGTGCCAGCACCGTGGGGGGGGGCGCAGATACGCAGTATTTT
V: TRBV28; size: NA; D: TRBD1; J: TRBJ2-7; CDR3: CASSSPSGTGISYEQYF; DNA: TGTGCCAGCAGTTCCCCCAGCGGGACAGGGATCTCCTACGAGCAGTACTTC
V: TRBV10-3; size: few; D: TRBD1; J: TRBJ2-6; CDR3: CAAQGDSGANVLTF; DNA: TGTGCCGCACAGGGGGACTCTGGGGCCAACGTCCTGACTTTC
V: TRBV5-1; size: NA; D: TRBD1; J: TRBJ2-2; CDR3: CASSPGQGAGTGELFF; DNA: TGCGCCAGCAGCCCGGGACAGGGGGCTGGCACCGGGGAGCTGTTTTTT
V: TRBV30; size: NA; D: NA; J: TRBJ2-3; CDR3: CAWKEGLSTDTQYF; DNA: TGTGCCTGGAAGGAGGGCCTGAGCACAGATACGCAGTATTTT
V: TRBV2; size: NA; D: NA; J: TRBJ2-6; CDR3: CASSEGSGRPGANVLTF; DNA: TGTGCCAGCAGTGAAGGTTCAGGGCGGCCTGGGGCCAACGTCCTGACTTTC
V: TRBV5-1; size: NA; D: TRBD2; J: TRBJ2-7; CDR3: CASSLSSTSGKVGALYEQYF; DNA: TGCGCCAGCAGCTTATCATCTACTAGCGGGAAAGTAGGGGCCCTCTACGAGCAGTACTTC
V: TRBV19; size: NA; D: TRBD2; J: TRBJ2-7; CDR3: CASSPHGGALEQYF; DNA: TGTGCCAGTAGTCCCCACGGGGGGGCCCTCGAGCAGTACTTC
V: TRBV27; size: NA; D: NA; J: TRBJ1-2; CDR3: CASSYLGYTF; DNA: TGTGCCAGCAGTTATCTGGGCTACACCTTC
V: TRBV7-3; size: NA; D: NA; J: TRBJ2-1; CDR3: CASSFERGTYNEQFF; DNA: TGTGCCAGCAGCTTCGAACGGGGGACCTACAATGAGCAGTTCTTC
V: TRBV9; size: NA; D: TRBD1; J: TRBJ1-1; CDR3: CASSAWTGNTEAFF; DNA: TGTGCCAGCAGCGCTTGGACAGGGAACACTGAAGCTTTCTTT
V: TRBV5-1; size: NA; D: NA; J: TRBJ1-4; CDR3: CASSSTGEKLFF; DNA: TGCGCCAGCAGCTCGACAGGAGAAAAACTGTTTTTT
V: TRBV7-2; size: NA; D: NA; J: TRBJ1-1; CDR3: CASSVGGSEAFF; DNA: TGTGCCAGCAGCGTCGGGGGGTCTGAAGCTTTCTTT
V: TRBV7-8; size: NA; D: NA; J: TRBJ1-6; CDR3: CASSLSRGPSGSPLHF; DNA: TGTGCCAGCAGCCTTTCCAGGGGCCCCTCGGGTTCACCCCTCCACTTT
V: TRBV4-1; size: NA; D: TRBD1; J: TRBJ2-2; CDR3: CASSQPTGVAGELFF; DNA: TGCGCCAGCAGCCAACCGACAGGGGTAGCCGGGGAGCTGTTTTTT
V: TRBV5-4; size: NA; D: TRBD1; J: TRBJ2-7; CDR3: CASSRGQEIYEQYF; DNA: TGTGCCAGCAGCCGGGGACAGGAGATATACGAGCAGTACTTC
V: TRBV7-8; size: few; D: NA; J: TRBJ1-3; CDR3: CASTPVGSSGNTIYF; DNA: TGTGCCAGCACCCCAGTCGGGAGCTCTGGAAACACCATATATTTT
V: TRBV11-2; size: once; D: TRBD2; J: TRBJ2-5; CDR3: CASSSGLAGQETQYF; DNA: TGTGCCAGCAGCTCCGGACTAGCGGGACAAGAGACCCAGTACTTC
V: TRBV9; size: once; D: TRBD1; J: TRBJ1-2; CDR3: CASSVATGDSYGYTF; DNA: TGTGCCAGCAGCGTAGCTACAGGGGACAGCTATGGCTACACCTTC
V: TRBV7-9; size: NA; D: NA; J: TRBJ1-6; CDR3: CASSSLGGGGGSPLHF; DNA: TGTGCCAGCAGCTCCCTCGGAGGGGGGGGCGGATCACCCCTCCACTTT
V: TRBV14; size: few; D: TRBD1; J: TRBJ1-6; CDR3: CASSQGGTGGNSPLHF; DNA: TGTGCCAGCAGCCAAGGCGGGACAGGGGGTAATTCACCCCTCCACTTT
V: TRBV4-2; size: NA; D: NA; J: TRBJ1-5; CDR3: CASSQDRIREPQHF; DNA: TGTGCCAGCAGCCAAGATCGGATTCGGGAGCCCCAGCATTTT
V: TRBV9; size: NA; D: NA; J: TRBJ1-3; CDR3: CASGRGDTIYF; DNA: TGTGCCAGCGGGAGGGGAGACACCATATATTTT
V: TRBV18; size: NA; D: NA; J: TRBJ1-1; CDR3: CASSPHRDTEAFF; DNA: TGTGCCAGCTCCCCTCACCGGGACACTGAAGCTTTCTTT
V: TRBV5-4; size: NA; D: TRBD1; J: TRBJ1-1; CDR3: CASSPPGTGGARTEAFF; DNA: TGTGCCAGCAGCCCCCCCGGGACAGGGGGCGCGCGAACTGAAGCTTTCTTT
V: TRBV5-1; size: NA; D: NA; J: TRBJ2-5; CDR3: CASSLQQGYQETQYF; DNA: TGCGCCAGCAGCCTTCAGCAGGGGTACCAAGAGACCCAGTACTTC
V: TRBV7-9; size: NA; D: NA; J: TRBJ1-1; CDR3: CASSGRAAFF; DNA: TGTGCCAGCAGCGGGCGGGCAGCTTTCTTT
V: TRBV19; size: NA; D: NA; J: TRBJ1-1; CDR3: CASSGATELNTEAFF; DNA: TGTGCCAGTAGTGGGGCGACAGAATTGAACACTGAAGCTTTCTTT
V: TRBV20-1; size: NA; D: NA; J: TRBJ2-1; CDR3: CSASRNRAGTNYNEQFF; DNA: TGCAGTGCTAGTCGCAACAGGGCAGGGACTAACTACAATGAGCAGTTCTTC
V: TRBV2; size: NA; D: TRBD1; J: TRBJ1-5; CDR3: CASSEDRGNNQPQHF; DNA: TGTGCCAGCAGTGAAGACAGGGGCAACAATCAGCCCCAGCATTTT
V: TRBV5-1; size: NA; D: TRBD1; J: TRBJ1-1; CDR3: CASSLIIGTGDTEAFF; DNA: TGCGCCAGCAGCTTGATTATCGGGACAGGAGACACTGAAGCTTTCTTT
V: TRBV27; size: NA; D: NA; J: TRBJ2-3; CDR3: CASSPRGTPYDTQYF; DNA: TGTGCCAGCAGTCCCCGCGGGACTCCTTACGATACGCAGTATTTT
V: TRBV7-9; size: once; D: TRBD1; J: TRBJ1-5; CDR3: CASSLEGRGRDQPQHF; DNA: TGTGCCAGCAGCTTAGAGGGCAGGGGGCGCGATCAGCCCCAGCATTTT
V: TRBV9; size: NA; D: TRBD1; J: TRBJ2-7; CDR3: CASSVLAWGQGHEQYF; DNA: TGTGCCAGCAGCGTATTGGCTTGGGGACAGGGCCACGAGCAGTACTTC
V: TRBV6-5; size: NA; D: NA; J: TRBJ1-3; CDR3: CASSYSRAPTGNTIYF; DNA: TGTGCCAGCAGTTACTCGCGGGCCCCCACGGGAAACACCATATATTTT
V: TRBV5-4; size: NA; D: NA; J: TRBJ2-2; CDR3: CASAPGEIPGELFF; DNA: TGTGCCAGCGCCCCAGGGGAGATACCCGGGGAGCTGTTTTTT
V: TRBV7-6; size: NA; D: TRBD1; J: TRBJ1-1; CDR3: CASSSGTGWGVEAFF; DNA: TGTGCCAGCAGCTCAGGGACAGGGTGGGGGGTCGAAGCTTTCTTT
V: TRBV10-3; size: NA; D: TRBD2; J: TRBJ2-1; CDR3: CAISLLAGNNEQFF; DNA: TGTGCCATCAGCCTTCTAGCGGGGAATAATGAGCAGTTCTTC
V: TRBV12-3/TRBV12-4; size: NA; D: NA; J: TRBJ1-6; CDR3: CASNDMNSPLHF; DNA: TGTGCCAGCAATGACATGAATTCACCCCTCCACTTT
V: TRBV7-3; size: few; D: NA; J: TRBJ2-2; CDR3: CASSLNAGGTGSTGELFF; DNA: TGTGCCAGCAGCCTCAACGCTGGGGGTACAGGGAGCACCGGGGAGCTGTTTTTT
V: TRBV5-6; size: NA; D: NA; J: TRBJ1-2; CDR3: CASSSRQRLYGYTF; DNA: TGTGCCAGCAGCTCCCGACAGAGACTCTATGGCTACACCTTC
V: TRBV18; size: few; D: TRBD1; J: TRBJ1-2; CDR3: CASSPSTGEGYTF; DNA: TGTGCCAGCTCGCCTTCGACAGGGGAGGGCTACACCTTC
V: TRBV27; size: NA; D: TRBD1; J: TRBJ2-1; CDR3: CASSLNPAGTGQFF; DNA: TGTGCCAGCAGTTTAAACCCGGCCGGGACAGGGCAGTTCTTC